The source of this T cell receptor (beta chain) is a study of T cells in localized non-small cell lung cancer. CDR1 is ENHRY, CDR2 SYGVKD, per germline. The CDR3 sequence is 15 residues long. Trimming shortened V by 2 bases and J by 0 bases, and 10 bases separated the two germline ends. Comment on this clone: The antigen is undetermined.

Repertoires were generated with immunoSEQ multiplex PCR, while TCRdb's copy carries only in-frame clones and drops some. The sample carries about 4,600 clones, over 25% recorded once. Broader study findings: Higher blood T cell density went with longer overall survival. Uninvolved adjacent lung showed peak T cell clonality, exceeding tumor. Adjacent lung had a median around 60 of the 100 largest tumor clones. A single tumor region was sequenced, leaving heterogeneity possible.

The TCR originated in a man aged 35 to 69 with stage II lung adenocarcinoma. This chain uses TRBV10-3 with TRBJ1-2; no firm D call. The sequences come from lung tumor tissue, collected before any cancer treatment. CDR3 DNA sequence: TGTGCCATCAGTGAGGGGGTCGGAGCTAACTATGGCTACACCTTC. Translation: CAISEGVGANYGYTF.